The 18 T cell receptor beta chains listed next were all sequenced from one sample in a study of T cells after yellow fever vaccination. TCRdb used MiXCR to reprocess the 5' RACE reads, holding one entry per CDR3 protein. The sample contains 500,000 to 650,000 distinct CDR3 sequences, less than 20% of which appear only once. The sample here was PBMCs, taken 5 to 6 days after the first yellow fever vaccination. The receptors derive from a man younger than 35 who received the YFV17D yellow fever vaccine.

In its sample, this clonotype was seen a few times. This rearrangement joins TRBV7-9 to TRBJ2-1; the match to TRBD1 covers 7 bases. From germline, CDR1 is SEHNR and CDR2 FQNEAQ (reference sequence). J lost 7 bases, V lost 4 bases, and 7 bases had no gene match. The CDR3 is 14 amino acids. The CDR3 nucleotides are TGTGCCAGCAGCTGGGACAGCCGACAGAATGAGCAGTTCTTC. Amino acid sequence: CASSWDSRQNEQFF.

This clonotype was observed a handful of times. This sequence joins TRBV11-2 and TRBJ2-3; the match to TRBD2 covers 11 bases. V was pared by 0 bases and J by 9 bases, with 14 bases of the junction left unmatched. The CDR3 has 18 residues. Germline V lookup: CDR1 SGHAT, CDR2 FQNNGV. CDR3 amino acids: CASSLDRSGLAGGRTQYF. The CDR3 DNA reads TGTGCCAGCAGCTTAGACCGAAGCGGTCTAGCGGGGGGTCGGACGCAGTATTTT.

J is TRBJ2-4 and V is TRBV20-1, with D tentatively TRBD1 (7 bases). Germline CDR1 and CDR2: DFQATT and SNEGSKA (reference sequence). V was cut by 8 bases and J by 3 bases, with 11 bases left in between. The CDR3 loop spans 12 amino acids. CDR3 residues: CSTGEVKNIQYF. CDR3 DNA: TGCAGTACAGGGGAGGTCAAAAACATTCAGTACTTC.

This clonotype was found a few times. The rearrangement joins TRBV2 to TRBJ2-7; no definite D call. Deletions cut 11 bases from V and 2 bases from J, with 16 bases between. The germline CDR1 and CDR2 sequences are SNHLY and FYNNEI. This CDR3 has 13 residues. This CDR3 is CAHKIDLPYEQYF. Here the CDR3 DNA reads TGTGCCCATAAGATAGACCTTCCCTACGAGCAGTACTTC.

This clonotype was seen a handful of times. The CDR3, as DNA: TGCGCCAGCAGCCCTCGCCCTCAGGACGACGAGCAGTACTTC. It is translated as CASSPRPQDDEQYF. The J gene is TRBJ2-7, the V gene TRBV5-1; D uncertain. Germline lookup yields CDR1 SGHRS and CDR2 YFSETQ. The CDR3 length is 14 residues. The V end was cut by 4 bases, the J end by 5 bases, with 16 bases between.

This clonotype was seen more than once but under ten times. This sequence joins TRBV5-1 and TRBJ1-4, with TRBD1 matching over 8 bases. From germline, CDR1 is SGHRS and CDR2 YFSETQ. The CDR3 runs to 17 residues. V gave up 0 bases and J gave up 1 base; unmatched junction bases: 5. CDR3 sequence (DNA): TGCGCCAGCAGCTTGGACAGGGGGACGGGAACTAATGAAAAACTGTTTTTT. This translates into CASSLDRGTGTNEKLFF.

This clonotype was observed at least ten times. The chain combines TRBV15 with TRBJ2-7, with D uncertain. V gave up 1 base and J gave up 4 bases, with 17 bases separating them. Germline V gene lookup returns CDR1 LNHNV and CDR2 YYDKDF (reference sequence). The CDR3 length is 16 residues. The chain's CDR3 is CATSRVGWGSRYEQYF. CDR3 coding DNA: TGTGCCACCAGCAGAGTAGGTTGGGGATCTCGGTACGAGCAGTACTTC.

This chain joins TRBV7-9 and TRBJ2-1, with D hard to call. CDR3 length: 11 residues. Trimming removed 5 bases from V and 9 bases from J, with 8 bases in between. Per germline, CDR1 SEHNR and CDR2 FQNEAQ (reference sequence). The CDR3 here is CASSQHIEQFF. The CDR3 DNA is TGTGCCAGCAGCCAACATATTGAGCAGTTCTTC.

The chain carries TRBV6-7 and TRBJ2-6; D uncertain. TRBV6-7 is an open reading frame, and its role is uncertain. There are 14 residues in the CDR3. V shed 6 bases and J shed 0 bases, with 6 bases lying between them. DNA for the CDR3: TGTGCCAGCAGACCCCCCTCTGGGGCCAACGTCCTGACTTTC. Protein: CASRPPSGANVLTF.

This clonotype was picked up a small number of times. The CDR3 coding sequence is TGCGCCAGCAGCCTGAAATATTCTCGGGAGAACACTGAAGCTTTCTTT. Translating gives CASSLKYSRENTEAFF. The chain uses TRBV5-1 and TRBJ1-1; D gene uncertain. The germline V and J ends were trimmed by 4 bases and 1 base, with 17 bases remaining between them. The CDR3 has 16 amino acids. Germline CDR1 is SGHRS and CDR2 is YFSETQ.

The sample holds one count of this clonotype. The rearrangement joins TRBV11-2 to TRBJ2-5, with D possibly being TRBD2 (6 bases). The CDR3 is 15 residues long. Trimming removed 5 bases at V and 6 bases at J, with 19 bases between. Germline V lookup: CDR1 SGHAT, CDR2 FQNNGV. CDR3 nucleotide sequence: TGTGCCAGCAGCCCTGAAGCGGGCCTTTCCCAGACCCAGTACTTC. Its protein is CASSPEAGLSQTQYF.

This clonotype was seen at least ten times. V usage is TRBV4-1 and J usage is TRBJ2-3, with D uncertain. Germline V gene lookup returns CDR1 MGHRA and CDR2 YSYEKL. The CDR3 is 12 amino acids. Trimming removed 3 bases at V and 2 bases at J, with 3 bases between. This CDR3 is CASSQNTDTQYF. DNA for the CDR3: TGCGCCAGCAGCCAGAACACAGATACGCAGTATTTT.

This chain joins TRBV23-1 and TRBJ1-2; no reliable D call. TRBV23-1 is marked as an open reading frame, function uncertain. Trimming shortened V by 1 base and J by 2 bases, and 17 bases separated the two germline ends. The CDR3 totals 17 residues. Written as DNA, the CDR3 is TGCGCCAGCAGTCAATTGGCCAGCTCCCAAAGCAACTATGGCTACACCTTC. It specifies CASSQLASSQSNYGYTF.

V gene TRBV3-1 combines with J gene TRBJ1-1; D perhaps matches TRBD1 (5 bases). The germline CDR1 and CDR2 sequences are LGHDT and YNNKEL (reference sequence). V lost 4 bases and J lost 8, with 11 bases in between. The CDR3 has 12 residues. In DNA form, the CDR3 reads TGTGCCAGCAGCCCGGGGACGTCCGAAGCTTTCTTT. Translated, it gives CASSPGTSEAFF.

The V gene is TRBV12-3 or TRBV12-4, the J gene TRBJ2-3; 9 bases fit TRBD2. This CDR3 comprises 13 residues. Losses at the gene ends were 8 bases for V and 4 bases for J; bases not matched to a gene: 4. This CDR3 is CASGTSSPDTQYF. CDR3 nucleotides: TGTGCCAGCGGGACTAGCTCTCCAGATACGCAGTATTTT.

This clonotype appeared a few times. This rearrangement joins TRBV28 to TRBJ2-7, with D perhaps TRBD2 (5 bases). The CDR3 consists of 15 residues. V was shortened by 2 bases and J by 2 bases, with 13 bases between the two germline ends. The V gene's germline CDR1 is MDHEN and CDR2 SYDVKM. Here the CDR3 reads CASSLRGTDPYEQYV. The DNA of the CDR3 is TGTGCCAGCAGTTTACGGGGAACCGATCCCTACGAGCAGTACGTC.

The chain recombines TRBV2 with TRBJ1-5; D is possibly TRBD1 (5 bases). Germline V gene sequence: CDR1 SNHLY, CDR2 FYNNEI. Trimming took off 4 bases at V and 7 bases at J, with 17 bases between the two ends. This CDR3 has 15 residues. Here the CDR3 reads CASSAIGRGDQPQHF. For the CDR3, the DNA is TGTGCCAGCAGTGCCATCGGGAGGGGAGACCAGCCCCAGCATTTT.

This clonotype was recorded many times. The chain carries TRBV20-1 and TRBJ2-5, with D perhaps given as TRBD1 or TRBD2 (6 bases each). Trimming cost V 3 bases and J 2 bases, with 16 bases left between them. The CDR3 totals 15 residues. CDR1 is DFQATT and CDR2 is SNEGSKA in the germline V gene (reference sequence). The CDR3 DNA is TGCAGTGCTAGGCGTTTCGGGGGCAATCAAGAGACCCAGTACTTC. Protein: CSARRFGGNQETQYF.